The subject of this entry is one T cell receptor (beta chain). The antigen is undetermined. The gene names given are mouse names. Read data end 1 residue before the CDR3 end; the end is taken from the germline J gene. These data belong to a study of tissue T cells after allogeneic stem cell transplantation. Whole-study results and caveats: TCR repertoires tracked anatomic similarity, regardless of disease or transplant status. Only a limited share of tissue TCRs appeared in blood or spleen.

Time point of the sample: mouse harvest day 7 after allogeneic transplant. Each mouse received 10^7 T-cell-depleted marrow cells plus 10^6 splenic CD5+ T cells by tail vein. Mice had MHC-mismatched B6 into BALB/c GVHD, sampled day 7 or 14. Germline values: CDR1 NSHNY, CDR2 SYGAGN. This CDR3 comprises 15 residues. V lost 0 bases, J lost 3 bases, and 1 base stayed unmatched. TCRbeta CDR3 was sequenced at survey depth with template counts. TCRdb's copy holds only in-frame clones and misses some; the assay was immunoSEQ multiplex PCR. The sample lists about 1,000 clones, around 58% seen once, with 16% in the top ten.

This receptor was identified in a female BALB/c mouse given C57BL/6 T cells with graft-versus-host disease after an allogeneic hematopoietic cell transplant. The sequencing input was liver tissue. The rearrangement uses TRBV13-1 and TRBJ2-3; 10 nucleotides agree with TRBD2. The DNA read from the CDR3 is TGTGCCAGCAGTGATGCACTGGGGGGGGCAGAAACGCTGTAT. Amino acid sequence: CASSDALGGAETLY. The full CDR3 is CASSDALGGAETLYF.